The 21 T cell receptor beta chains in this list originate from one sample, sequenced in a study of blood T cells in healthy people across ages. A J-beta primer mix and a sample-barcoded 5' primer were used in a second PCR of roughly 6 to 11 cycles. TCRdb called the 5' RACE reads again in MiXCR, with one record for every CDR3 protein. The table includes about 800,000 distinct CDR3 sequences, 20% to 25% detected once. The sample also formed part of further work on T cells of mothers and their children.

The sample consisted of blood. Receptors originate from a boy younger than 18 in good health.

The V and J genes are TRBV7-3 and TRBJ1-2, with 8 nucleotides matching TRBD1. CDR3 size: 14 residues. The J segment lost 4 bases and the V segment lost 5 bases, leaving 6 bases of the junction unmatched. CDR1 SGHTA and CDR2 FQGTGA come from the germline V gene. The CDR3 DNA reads TGTGCCAGCAGCGGAGACAGGGGCCTCTATGGCTACACCTTC. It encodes CASSGDRGLYGYTF.

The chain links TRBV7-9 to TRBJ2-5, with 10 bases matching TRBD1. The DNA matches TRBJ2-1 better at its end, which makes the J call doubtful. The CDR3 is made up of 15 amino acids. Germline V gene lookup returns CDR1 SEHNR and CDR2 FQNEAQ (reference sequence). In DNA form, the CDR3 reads TGTGCCAGCAGCCCTGGGACAGGGGCGGCCAATGAGCAGTTCTTC. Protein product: CASSPGTGAANEQFF.

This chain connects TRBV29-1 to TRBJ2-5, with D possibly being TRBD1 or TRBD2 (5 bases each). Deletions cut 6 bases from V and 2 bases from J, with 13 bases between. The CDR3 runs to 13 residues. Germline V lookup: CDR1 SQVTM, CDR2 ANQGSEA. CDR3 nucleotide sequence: TGCAGCGTCGACGGGACGCTACAAGAGACCCAGTACTTC. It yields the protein CSVDGTLQETQYF.

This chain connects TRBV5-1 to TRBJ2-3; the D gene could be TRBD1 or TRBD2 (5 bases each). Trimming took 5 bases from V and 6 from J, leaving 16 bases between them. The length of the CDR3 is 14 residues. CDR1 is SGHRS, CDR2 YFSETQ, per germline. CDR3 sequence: CASSPGAGADTQYF. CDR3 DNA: TGCGCCAGCAGTCCCGGGGCGGGTGCGGATACGCAGTATTTT.

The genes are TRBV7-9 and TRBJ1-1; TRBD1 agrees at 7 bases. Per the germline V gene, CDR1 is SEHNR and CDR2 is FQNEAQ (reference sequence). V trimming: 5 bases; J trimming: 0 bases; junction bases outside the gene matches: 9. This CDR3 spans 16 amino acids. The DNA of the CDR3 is TGTGCCAGCAGCCGGTGGGGACAGAGCATGAACACTGAAGCTTTCTTT. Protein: CASSRWGQSMNTEAFF.

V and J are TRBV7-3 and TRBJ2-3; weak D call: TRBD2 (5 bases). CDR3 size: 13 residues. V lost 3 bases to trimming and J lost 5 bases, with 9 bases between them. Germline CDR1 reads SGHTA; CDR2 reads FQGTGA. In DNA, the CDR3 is TGTGCCAGCAGCTTGAGCGGAGGAGATACGCAGTATTTT. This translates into CASSLSGGDTQYF.

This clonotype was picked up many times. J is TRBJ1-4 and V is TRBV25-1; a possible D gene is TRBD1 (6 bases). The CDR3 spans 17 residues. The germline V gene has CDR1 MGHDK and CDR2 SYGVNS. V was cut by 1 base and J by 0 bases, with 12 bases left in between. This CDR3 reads CASSEWGPIATNEKLFF. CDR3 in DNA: TGTGCCAGCAGTGAATGGGGGCCAATAGCAACTAATGAAAAACTGTTTTTT.

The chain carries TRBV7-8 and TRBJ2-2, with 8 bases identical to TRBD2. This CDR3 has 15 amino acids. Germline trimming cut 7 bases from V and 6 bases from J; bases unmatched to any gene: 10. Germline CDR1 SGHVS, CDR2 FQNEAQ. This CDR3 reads CASIQAGVVSGELFF. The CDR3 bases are TGTGCCAGCATCCAAGCGGGAGTCGTCTCCGGGGAGCTGTTTTTT.

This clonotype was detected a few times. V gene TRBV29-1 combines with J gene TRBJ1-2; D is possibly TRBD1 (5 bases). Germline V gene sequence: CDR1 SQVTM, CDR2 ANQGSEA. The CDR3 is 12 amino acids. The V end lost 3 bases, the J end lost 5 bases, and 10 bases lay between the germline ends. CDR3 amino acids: CSVDRVGYGYTF. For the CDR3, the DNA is TGCAGCGTTGACAGGGTAGGGTATGGCTACACCTTC.

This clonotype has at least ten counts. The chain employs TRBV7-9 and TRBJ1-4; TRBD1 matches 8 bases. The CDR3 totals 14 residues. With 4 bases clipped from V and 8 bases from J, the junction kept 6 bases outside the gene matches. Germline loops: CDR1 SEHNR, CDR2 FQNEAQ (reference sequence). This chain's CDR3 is CASSSDRAGEKLFF. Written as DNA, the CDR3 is TGTGCCAGCAGCTCGGACAGGGCCGGCGAAAAACTGTTTTTT. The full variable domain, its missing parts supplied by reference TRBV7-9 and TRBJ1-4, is DTGVSQNPRHKITKRGQNVTFRCDPISEHNRLYWYRQTLGQGPEFLTYFQNEAQLEKSRLLSDRFSAERPKGSFSTLEIQRTEQGDSAMYLCASSSDRAGEKLFFGSGTQLSVL.

The CDR3 coding sequence is TGCAGTGCTAGCGGGTGGCAGACCTCCTACGAGCAGTACTTC. Translating gives CSASGWQTSYEQYF. The chain recombines TRBV20-1 with TRBJ2-7; D is ambiguous. CDR3 length: 14 residues. The V gene's germline CDR1 is DFQATT and CDR2 SNEGSKA (reference sequence). V lost 3 bases, J lost 0 bases, and 12 bases lay in between.

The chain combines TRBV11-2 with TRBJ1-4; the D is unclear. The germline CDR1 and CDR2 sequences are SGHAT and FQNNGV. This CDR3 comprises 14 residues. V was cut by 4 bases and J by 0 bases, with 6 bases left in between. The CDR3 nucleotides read TGTGCCAGCAGCTACGCCGCAACTAATGAAAAACTGTTTTTT. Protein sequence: CASSYAATNEKLFF.

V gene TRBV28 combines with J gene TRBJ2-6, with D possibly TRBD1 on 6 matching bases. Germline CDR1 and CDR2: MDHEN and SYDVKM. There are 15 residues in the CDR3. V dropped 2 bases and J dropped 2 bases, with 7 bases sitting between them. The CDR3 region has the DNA TGTGCCAGCAGTTTAGGACAGCCTGGGGCCAACGTCCTGACTTTC. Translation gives CASSLGQPGANVLTF.

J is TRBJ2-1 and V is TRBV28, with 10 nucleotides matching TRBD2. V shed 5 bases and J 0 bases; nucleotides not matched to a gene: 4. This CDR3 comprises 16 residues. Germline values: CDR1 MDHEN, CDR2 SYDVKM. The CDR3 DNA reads TGTGCCAGCAGTCAACTAGCGGGGAGCTCCTACAATGAGCAGTTCTTC. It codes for CASSQLAGSSYNEQFF.

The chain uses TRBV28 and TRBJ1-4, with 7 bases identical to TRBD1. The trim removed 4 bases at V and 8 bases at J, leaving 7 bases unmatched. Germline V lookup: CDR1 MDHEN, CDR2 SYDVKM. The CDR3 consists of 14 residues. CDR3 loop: CASSYGQVEEKLFF. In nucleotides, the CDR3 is TGTGCCAGCAGTTATGGACAGGTAGAAGAAAAACTGTTTTTT.

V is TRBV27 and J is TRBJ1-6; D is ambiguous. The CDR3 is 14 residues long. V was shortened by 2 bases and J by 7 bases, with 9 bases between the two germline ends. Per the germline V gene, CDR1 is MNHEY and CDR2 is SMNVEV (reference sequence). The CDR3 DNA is TGTGCCAGCAGTTTAAGTTTGGGGAATTCACCCCTCCACTTT. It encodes CASSLSLGNSPLHF.

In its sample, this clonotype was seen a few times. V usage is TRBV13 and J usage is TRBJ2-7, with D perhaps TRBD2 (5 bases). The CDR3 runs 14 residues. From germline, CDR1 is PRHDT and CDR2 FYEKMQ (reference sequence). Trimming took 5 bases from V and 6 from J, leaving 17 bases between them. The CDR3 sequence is CASSPASSVSEQYF. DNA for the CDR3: TGTGCCAGCAGCCCGGCTAGCTCGGTCTCCGAGCAGTACTTC.

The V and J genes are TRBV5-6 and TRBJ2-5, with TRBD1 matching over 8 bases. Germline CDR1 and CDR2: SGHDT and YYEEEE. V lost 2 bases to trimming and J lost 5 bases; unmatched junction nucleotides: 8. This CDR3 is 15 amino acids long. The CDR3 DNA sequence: TGTGCCAGCAGCTTTTTACAGGGGGTCAGGGAGACCCAGTACTTC. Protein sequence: CASSFLQGVRETQYF.

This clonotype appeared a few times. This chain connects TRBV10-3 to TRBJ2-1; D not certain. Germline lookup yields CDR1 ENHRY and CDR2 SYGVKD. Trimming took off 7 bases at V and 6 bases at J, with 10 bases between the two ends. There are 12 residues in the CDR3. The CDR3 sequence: CAITEGTNEQFF. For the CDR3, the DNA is TGTGCCATCACAGAAGGTACCAATGAGCAGTTCTTC.

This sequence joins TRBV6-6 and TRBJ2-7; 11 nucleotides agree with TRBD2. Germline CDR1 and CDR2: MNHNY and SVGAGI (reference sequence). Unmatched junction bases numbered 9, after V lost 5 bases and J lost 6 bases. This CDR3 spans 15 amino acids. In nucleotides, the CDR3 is TGTGCCAGCAGTAGTAGCGGGGGGGCCATTGGCGAGCAGTACTTC. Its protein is CASSSSGGAIGEQYF.

CDR3 loop: CSAWAAGKNEQYF. DNA for the CDR3: TGCAGTGCATGGGCGGCAGGAAAAAACGAGCAGTACTTC. The chain combines TRBV20-1 with TRBJ2-5; D gene uncertain. Gene TRBJ2-7 matches the end of the DNA better, so the J call may be wrong. Per the germline V gene, CDR1 is DFQATT and CDR2 is SNEGSKA (reference sequence). CDR3 length: 13 amino acids.